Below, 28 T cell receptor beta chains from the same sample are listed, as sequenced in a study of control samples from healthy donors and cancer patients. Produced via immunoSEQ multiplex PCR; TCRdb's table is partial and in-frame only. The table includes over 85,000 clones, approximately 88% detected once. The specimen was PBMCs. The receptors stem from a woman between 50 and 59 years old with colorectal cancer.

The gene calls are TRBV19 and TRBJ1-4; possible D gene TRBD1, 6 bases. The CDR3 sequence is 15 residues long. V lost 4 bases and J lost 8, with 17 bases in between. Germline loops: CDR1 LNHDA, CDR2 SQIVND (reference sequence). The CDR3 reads CASSTRQAPEEKLFF. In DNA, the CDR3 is TGTGCCAGTAGTACCAGACAGGCACCTGAGGAAAAACTGTTTTTT. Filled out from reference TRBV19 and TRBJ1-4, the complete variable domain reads DGGITQSPKYLFRKEGQNVTLSCEQNLNHDAMYWYRQDPGQGLRLIYYSQIVNDFQKGDIAEGYSVSREKKESFPLTVTSAQKNPTAFYLCASSTRQAPEEKLFFGSGTQLSVL.

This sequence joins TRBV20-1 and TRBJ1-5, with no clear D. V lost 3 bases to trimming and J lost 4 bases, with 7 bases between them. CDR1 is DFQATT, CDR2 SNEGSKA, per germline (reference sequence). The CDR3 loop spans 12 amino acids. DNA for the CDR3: TGCAGTGCTAGTAATGGGAATCAGCCCCAGCATTTT. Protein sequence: CSASNGNQPQHF.

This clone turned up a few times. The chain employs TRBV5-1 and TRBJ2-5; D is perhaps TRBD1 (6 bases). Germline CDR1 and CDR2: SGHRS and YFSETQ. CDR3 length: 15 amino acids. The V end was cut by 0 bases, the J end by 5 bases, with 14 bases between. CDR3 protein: CASSLAAGAEETQYF. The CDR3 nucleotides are TGCGCCAGCAGCTTGGCCGCAGGGGCGGAGGAGACCCAGTACTTC.

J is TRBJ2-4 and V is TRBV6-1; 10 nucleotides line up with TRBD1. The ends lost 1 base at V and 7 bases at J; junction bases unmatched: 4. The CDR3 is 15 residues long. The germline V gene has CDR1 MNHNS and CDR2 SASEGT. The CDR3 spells CASSEVGTGVNIQYF. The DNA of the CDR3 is TGTGCCAGCAGTGAAGTGGGGACAGGGGTGAACATTCAGTACTTC.

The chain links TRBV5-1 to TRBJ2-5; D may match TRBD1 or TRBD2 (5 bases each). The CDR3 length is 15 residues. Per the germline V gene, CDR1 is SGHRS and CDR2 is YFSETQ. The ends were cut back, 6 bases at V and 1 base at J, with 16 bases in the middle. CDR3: CASTPGPRGQETQYF. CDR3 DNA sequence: TGCGCCAGCACTCCTGGACCGAGGGGCCAAGAGACCCAGTACTTC.

CDR3 residues: CATAVSILNTEAFF. CDR3 coding DNA: TGTGCCACTGCAGTCTCTATACTGAACACTGAAGCTTTCTTT. V is TRBV19 and J is TRBJ1-1; D gene unclear. From germline, CDR1 is LNHDA and CDR2 SQIVND (reference sequence). This CDR3 is 14 amino acids long. V lost 10 bases and J 0 bases, leaving 15 bases between the germline ends.

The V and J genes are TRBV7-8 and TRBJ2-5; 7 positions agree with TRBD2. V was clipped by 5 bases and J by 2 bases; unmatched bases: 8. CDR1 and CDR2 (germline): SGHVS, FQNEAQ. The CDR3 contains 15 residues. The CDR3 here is CASSPVGTTQETQYF. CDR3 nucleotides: TGTGCCAGCAGCCCAGTGGGGACTACACAAGAGACCCAGTACTTC. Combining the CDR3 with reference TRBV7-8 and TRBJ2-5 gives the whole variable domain GAGVSQSPRYKVAKRGQDVALRCDPISGHVSLFWYQQALGQGPEFLTYFQNEAQLDKSGLPSDRFFAERPEGSVSTLKIQRTQQEDSAVYLCASSPVGTTQETQYFGPGTRLLVL.

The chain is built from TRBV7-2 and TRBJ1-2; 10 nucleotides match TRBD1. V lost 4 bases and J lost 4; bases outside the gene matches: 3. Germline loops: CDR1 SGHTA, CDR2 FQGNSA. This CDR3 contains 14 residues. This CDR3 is CASSSDRGPYGYTF. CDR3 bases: TGTGCCAGCAGCTCCGACAGGGGGCCCTATGGCTACACCTTC.

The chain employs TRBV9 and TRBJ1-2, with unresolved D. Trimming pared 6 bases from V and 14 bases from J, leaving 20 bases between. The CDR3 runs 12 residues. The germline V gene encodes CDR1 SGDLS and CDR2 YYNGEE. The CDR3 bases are TGTGCCAGCATCGTGATATTCAGGCTAGTTACCTTC. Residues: CASIVIFRLVTF.

CDR3: CASSPGGRAGYTF. For the CDR3, the DNA is TGTGCCAGCAGCCCTGGGGGGAGGGCTGGCTACACCTTC. This chain connects TRBV9 to TRBJ1-2; tentatively, D is TRBD1 (5 bases). The germline CDR1 and CDR2 sequences are SGDLS and YYNGEE. Trimming cost V 4 bases and J 7 bases, with 14 bases left between them. The CDR3 sequence is 13 residues long.

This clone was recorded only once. The CDR3 here is CASSSGGVDEKLFF. The CDR3 region has the DNA TGTGCCAGCAGCTCGGGGGGGGTGGATGAAAAACTGTTTTTT. The V gene is TRBV27, the J gene TRBJ1-4; D is possibly TRBD1 (5 bases). Per germline, CDR1 MNHEY and CDR2 SMNVEV (reference sequence). CDR3 size: 14 residues. V dropped 6 bases and J dropped 6 bases, with 14 bases sitting between them.

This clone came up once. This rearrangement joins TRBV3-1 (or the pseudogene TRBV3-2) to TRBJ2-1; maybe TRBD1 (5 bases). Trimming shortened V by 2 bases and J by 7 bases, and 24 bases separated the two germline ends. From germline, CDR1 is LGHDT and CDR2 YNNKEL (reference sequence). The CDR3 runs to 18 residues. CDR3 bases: TGTGCCAGCAGCCAACGCCCCGTTAACAGGTTAAAGAGGAATGAGCAGTTCTTC. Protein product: CASSQRPVNRLKRNEQFF.

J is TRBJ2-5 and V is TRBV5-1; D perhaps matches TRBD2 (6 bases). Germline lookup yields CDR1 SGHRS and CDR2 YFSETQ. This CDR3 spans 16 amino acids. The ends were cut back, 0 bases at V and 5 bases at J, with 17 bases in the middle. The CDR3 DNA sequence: TGCGCCAGCAGCTTGGCGGGATCGGCGGGGCAGGAGACCCAGTACTTC. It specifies CASSLAGSAGQETQYF.

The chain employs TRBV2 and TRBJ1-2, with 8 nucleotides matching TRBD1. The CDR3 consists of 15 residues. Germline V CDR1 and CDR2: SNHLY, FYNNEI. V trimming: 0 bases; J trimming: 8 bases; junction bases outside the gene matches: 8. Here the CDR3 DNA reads TGTGCCAGCAGTGAAGCGGGGACAGGCCGGCAGGGCTACACCTTC. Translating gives CASSEAGTGRQGYTF.

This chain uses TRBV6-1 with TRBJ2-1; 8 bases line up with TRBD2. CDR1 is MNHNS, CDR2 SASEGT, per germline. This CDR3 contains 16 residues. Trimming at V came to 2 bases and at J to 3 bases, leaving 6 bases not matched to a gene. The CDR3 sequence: CASSEPGTRNYNEQFF. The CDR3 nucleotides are TGTGCCAGCAGTGAACCCGGGACTAGGAACTACAATGAGCAGTTCTTC.

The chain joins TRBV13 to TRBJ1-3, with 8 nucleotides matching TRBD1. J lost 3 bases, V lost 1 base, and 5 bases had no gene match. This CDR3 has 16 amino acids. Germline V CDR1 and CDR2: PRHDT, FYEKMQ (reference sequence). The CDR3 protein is CASSLVRTGSGNTIYF. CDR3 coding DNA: TGTGCCAGCAGCTTAGTAAGGACAGGGAGTGGAAACACCATATATTTT.

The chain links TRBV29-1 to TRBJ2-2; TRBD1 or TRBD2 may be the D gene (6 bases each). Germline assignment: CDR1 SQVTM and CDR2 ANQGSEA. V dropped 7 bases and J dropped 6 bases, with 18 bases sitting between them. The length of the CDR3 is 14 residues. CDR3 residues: CSGEISGAAGELFF. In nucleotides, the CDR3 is TGCAGCGGGGAAATATCGGGGGCGGCCGGGGAGCTGTTTTTT.

The CDR3 reads CASSMDRVVRNTEAFF. Written as DNA, the CDR3 is TGTGCCAGTAGTATGGACAGGGTAGTGCGGAACACTGAAGCTTTCTTT. The chain employs TRBV19 and TRBJ1-1; TRBD1 matches 8 bases. V was pared by 3 bases and J by 1 base, with 7 bases of the junction left unmatched. The CDR3 length is 16 residues. Germline values: CDR1 LNHDA, CDR2 SQIVND (reference sequence).

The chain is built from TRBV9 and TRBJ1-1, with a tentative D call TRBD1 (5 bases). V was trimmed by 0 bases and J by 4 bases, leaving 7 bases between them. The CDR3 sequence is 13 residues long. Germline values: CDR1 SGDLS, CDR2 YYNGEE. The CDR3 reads CASSVDGGTEAFF. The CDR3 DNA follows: TGTGCCAGCAGCGTAGATGGGGGCACTGAAGCTTTCTTT.

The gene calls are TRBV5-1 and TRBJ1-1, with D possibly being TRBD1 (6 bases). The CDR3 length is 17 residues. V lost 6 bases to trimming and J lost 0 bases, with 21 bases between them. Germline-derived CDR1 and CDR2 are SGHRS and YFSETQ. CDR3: CASTRMGTPYMNTEAFF. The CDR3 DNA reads TGCGCCAGCACCCGTATGGGGACACCCTATATGAACACTGAAGCTTTCTTT.

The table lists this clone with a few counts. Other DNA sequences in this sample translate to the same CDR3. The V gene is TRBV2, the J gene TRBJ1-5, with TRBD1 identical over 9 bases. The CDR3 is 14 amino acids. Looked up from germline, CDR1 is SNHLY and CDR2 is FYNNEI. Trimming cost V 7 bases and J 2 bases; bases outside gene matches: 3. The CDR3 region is CASTRTGGNQPQHF. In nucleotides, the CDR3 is TGTGCCAGCACCAGGACAGGGGGCAATCAGCCCCAGCATTTT.

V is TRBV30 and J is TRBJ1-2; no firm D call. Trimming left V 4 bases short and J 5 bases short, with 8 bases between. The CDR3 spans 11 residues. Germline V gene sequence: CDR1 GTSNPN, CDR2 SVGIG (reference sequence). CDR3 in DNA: TGTGCCTGGACTGGTTTTTATGGCTACACCTTC. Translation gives CAWTGFYGYTF.

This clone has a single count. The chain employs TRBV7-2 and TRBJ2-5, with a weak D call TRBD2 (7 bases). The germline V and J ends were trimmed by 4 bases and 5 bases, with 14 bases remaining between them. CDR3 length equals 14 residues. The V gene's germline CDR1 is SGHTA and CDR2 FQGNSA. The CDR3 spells CASSSAGGRETQYF. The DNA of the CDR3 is TGTGCCAGCAGCTCAGCCGGGGGGCGTGAGACCCAGTACTTC.

The CDR3 spells CASSQQGNEQFF. CDR3 nucleotides: TGTGCCAGCAGTCAACAAGGCAATGAGCAGTTCTTC. The rearrangement uses TRBV28 and TRBJ2-1; D is unresolved. CDR3 length equals 12 residues. V lost 5 bases and J lost 6, with 8 bases in between. Germline assignment: CDR1 MDHEN and CDR2 SYDVKM.

The CDR3 bases are TGTGCCAGCAGTCCCCTGGCGGGGGGGACCCAGTACTTC. Translation gives CASSPLAGGTQYF. The V and J genes are TRBV6-2 or TRBV6-3 and TRBJ2-5; 8 nucleotides agree with TRBD2. The CDR3 consists of 13 residues. CDR1 is MNHEY and CDR2 is SVGEGT in the germline V gene. V trimming: 5 bases; J trimming: 7 bases; junction bases outside the gene matches: 6.

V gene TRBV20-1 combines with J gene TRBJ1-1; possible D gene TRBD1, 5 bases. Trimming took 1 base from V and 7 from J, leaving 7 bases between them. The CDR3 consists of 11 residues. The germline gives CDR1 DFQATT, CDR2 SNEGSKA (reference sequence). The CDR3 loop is CSARGGFEAFF. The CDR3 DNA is TGCAGTGCTAGAGGGGGCTTTGAAGCTTTCTTT.

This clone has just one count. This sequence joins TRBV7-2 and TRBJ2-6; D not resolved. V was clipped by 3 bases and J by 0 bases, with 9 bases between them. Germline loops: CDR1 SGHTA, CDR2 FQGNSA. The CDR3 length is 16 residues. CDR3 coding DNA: TGTGCCAGCAGCTTCCAGGTTCTCTCTGGGGCCAACGTCCTGACTTTC. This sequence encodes CASSFQVLSGANVLTF.

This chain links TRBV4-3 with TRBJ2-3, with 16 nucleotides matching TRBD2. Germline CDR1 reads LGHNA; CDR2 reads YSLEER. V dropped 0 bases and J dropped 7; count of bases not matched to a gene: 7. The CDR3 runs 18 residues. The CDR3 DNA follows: TGCGCCAGCAGCCAAGATAGGGTGGGACTAGCGGGGGGGAATACGCAGTATTTT. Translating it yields CASSQDRVGLAGGNTQYF.